The rows below give T cell receptor beta chains drawn from one sample of a study of T cells after yellow fever vaccination. Each CDR3 protein gets one entry after TCRdb re-called the 5' RACE reads with MiXCR. The repertoire holds hundreds of thousands of distinct CDR3 sequences, about a sixth seen once, with 15% to 20% in the top ten. The sample here was PBMCs, taken 5 days after the first yellow fever vaccination. All receptors derive from a young man who received the YFV17D yellow fever vaccine. The CDR3 runs from the conserved cysteine through the conserved F or W. The order of the fields is V gene, J gene, CDR3 length, D gene, clone size, CDR3 DNA, CDR3 protein. D genes are given only for firm matches. A row's size may be missing; if present it is once, few, many or a size class.

TRBV15,TRBJ1-4,15,-,-,TGTGCCACCAGCAGAGTCTTGGCAGGGGAGGAAAAACTGTTTTTT,CATSRVLAGEEKLFF
TRBV7-2,TRBJ1-2,16,TRBD1,few,TGTGCCAGCAGCTTAGATGGGAACAGGGGCCTTGATGGCTACACCTTC,CASSLDGNRGLDGYTF
TRBV19,TRBJ1-2,15,-,-,TGTGCCAGTAGGGAGGTTGGCAGAGCTAACTATGGCTACACCTTC,CASREVGRANYGYTF
TRBV25-1,TRBJ2-7,14,-,-,TGTGCCAGCAGTGACGGTCAGGGGACCTACGAGCAGTACTTC,CASSDGQGTYEQYF
TRBV11-2,TRBJ2-4,18,TRBD1,-,TGTGCCAGCAGCTTGGGGTGGACAGGGGAAAGAGCCAAAAACATTCAGTACTTC,CASSLGWTGERAKNIQYF
TRBV21-1,TRBJ2-1,11,-,few,TGTGCCAGCAGCAAAGACCATCCGCAGTTCTTC,CASSKDHPQFF
TRBV5-1,TRBJ1-1,13,-,-,TGCGCCAGCAGGACCAGGGGAGGGACTGAAGCTTTCTTT,CASRTRGGTEAFF
TRBV5-1,TRBJ2-1,12,-,many,TGCGCCAGCAGCCGTGACAGAAATGAGCAGTTCTTC,CASSRDRNEQFF
TRBV28,TRBJ2-5,15,TRBD2,few,TGTGCCAGCAGTTTGGTCGGGGGGGCCGAAGAGACCCAGTACTTC,CASSLVGGAEETQYF
TRBV7-3,TRBJ2-3,15,TRBD2,few,TGTGCCAGCAGCTCCGGACTAGCGGGGGGAGATACGCAGTATTTT,CASSSGLAGGDTQYF
TRBV11-2,TRBJ1-6,16,TRBD1,few,TGTGCCAGCCGCGCCAGGGGGATTGGGATCAATTCACCCCTCCACTTT,CASRARGIGINSPLHF
TRBV11-1,TRBJ2-5,18,-,few,TGTGCCAGCAGCTTAGCGGGCTCGTCAGAACCGTACCAAGAGACCCAGTACTTC,CASSLAGSSEPYQETQYF
TRBV21-1,TRBJ1-1,15,-,-,TGTGCCAGCAGCCACCGGACAGGGAGTGACACTGAAGCTTTCTTT,CASSHRTGSDTEAFF
TRBV7-9,TRBJ2-1,16,TRBD2,-,TGTGCCAGCAGCTTAGGGCGGGGGGCGCACTACAATGAGCAGTTCTTC,CASSLGRGAHYNEQFF
TRBV11-2,TRBJ2-3,18,-,few,TGTGCCAGCAGCATGCCCCGGGCCCAACCCCGGGGAACAGATACGCAGTATTTT,CASSMPRAQPRGTDTQYF
TRBV6-6,TRBJ2-5,13,TRBD2,-,TGTGCCAGCTGGCGGGGGGCTCGGGAGACCCAGTACTTC,CASWRGARETQYF
TRBV4-3,TRBJ1-4,17,TRBD1,few,TGCGCCAGCAGCCAAGGCCCTCAGGGGGGAGGCAGTGAAAAACTGTTTTTT,CASSQGPQGGGSEKLFF
TRBV24-1,TRBJ2-3,14,-,few,TGTGCCACCAGTGATAGATCTGTGCCAGATACGCAGTATTTT,CATSDRSVPDTQYF
TRBV4-3,TRBJ2-5,13,-,-,TGCGCCAGCAGCCAAGGACGGGGCGAGACCCAGTACTTC,CASSQGRGETQYF
TRBV11-2,TRBJ2-4,14,TRBD2,few,TGTGCCAGCAACCCCTCGGGAGGGGAGAACATTCAGTACTTC,CASNPSGGENIQYF
TRBV7-2,TRBJ2-3,20,-,few,TGTGCCAGCAGCTTAGCGGGTAGGCAGGATTGGGCACCCACGGGGGATACGCAGTATTTT,CASSLAGRQDWAPTGDTQYF
TRBV6-5,TRBJ1-1,16,-,few,TGTGCCAGCAGCCTACTCTCCAGGGACATGAACACTGAAGCTTTCTTT,CASSLLSRDMNTEAFF
TRBV6-5,TRBJ2-2,13,-,-,TGTGCCAGCAGTTACTGGGGAACCGGGGAGCTGTTTTTT,CASSYWGTGELFF
TRBV7-2,TRBJ2-7,15,TRBD2,-,TGTGCCAGCAGCTTAACTAGCGGGGGCCTCTACGAGCAGTACTTC,CASSLTSGGLYEQYF
TRBV5-1,TRBJ2-3,15,-,few,TGCGCCAGCAGCTGGGGGCTCCGGGAGGCAGATACGCAGTATTTT,CASSWGLREADTQYF